This T cell receptor beta chain appears in the sequencing data of a study of CD8+ T cells in alopecia areata. The CDR3 loop spans 15 amino acids. CDR1 is SGHDT and CDR2 is YYEEEE in the germline V gene. The junction had 8 bases not matched to a gene; V was cut back by 2 bases and J by 7 bases. Notes on the study in general: An increase in clonality over normal scalp was evident in lesional scalp, especially alopecia totalis/universalis. Normal skin's resident alphabeta T cells are sequenced alongside lesional scalp T cells.

In each case, RNA was isolated and then reverse transcribed into cDNA as the sequencing template. Some clones are missing from TCRdb's copy, which holds only in-frame ones; the method was immunoSEQ multiplex PCR. Of about 200,000 clones in the sample, roughly 56% are singletons; the top ten hold nearly 5%. About this clone: What it binds is not known.

The source is a human donor in good health. The chain links TRBV5-6 to TRBJ2-1; 8 bases are shared with TRBD1. Sequencing was performed on CD8+ T cells sorted from blood. CDR3 sequence: CASSFSGQGENEQFF. In nucleotides, the CDR3 is TGTGCCAGCAGCTTCTCAGGACAGGGAGAGAATGAGCAGTTCTTC.